Sequencing of this TCR beta chain was carried out in a study of T-cell memory formation after mild COVID-19. Study conclusions and caveats: CD4+ bias marked clones expanding day 15 to 37, unlike balanced contracting clones.

V shed 3 bases and J 5 bases; nucleotides not matched to a gene: 16. Germline lookup yields CDR1 MGHDK and CDR2 SYGVNS. This CDR3 region has 18 residues. A single record per CDR3 protein comes from TCRdb applying MiXCR to the 5' RACE reads. Counted here are 550,000 to 600,000 distinct CDR3 sequences, less than 25% occurring once; the ten biggest clones make up about 8.7%. On this clonotype: The antigen is undetermined.

The gene calls are TRBV25-1 and TRBJ2-5, with 9 positions matching TRBD1. This clonotype was obtained from an adult woman who had mild COVID-19 (a few samples of this study predate the infection). Cell type and time point are not known. Sequenced material: PBMCs or a T cell subset sorted from them (not recorded which). The CDR3 region is CASSDLRIGDRVGETQYF. The DNA of the CDR3 is TGTGCCAGCAGTGATCTCCGCATAGGGGACAGGGTGGGGGAGACCCAGTACTTC.